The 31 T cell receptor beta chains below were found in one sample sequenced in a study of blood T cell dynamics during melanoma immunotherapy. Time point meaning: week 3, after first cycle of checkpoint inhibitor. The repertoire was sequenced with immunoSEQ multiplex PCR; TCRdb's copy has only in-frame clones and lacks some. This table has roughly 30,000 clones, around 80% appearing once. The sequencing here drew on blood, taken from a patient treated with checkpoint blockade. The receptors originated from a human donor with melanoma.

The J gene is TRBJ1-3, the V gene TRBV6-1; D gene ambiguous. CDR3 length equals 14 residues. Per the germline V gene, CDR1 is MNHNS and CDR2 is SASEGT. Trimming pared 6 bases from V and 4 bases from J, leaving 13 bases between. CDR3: CASSRPIPGNTIYF. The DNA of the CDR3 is TGTGCCAGCAGCCGCCCCATACCCGGAAACACCATATATTTT.

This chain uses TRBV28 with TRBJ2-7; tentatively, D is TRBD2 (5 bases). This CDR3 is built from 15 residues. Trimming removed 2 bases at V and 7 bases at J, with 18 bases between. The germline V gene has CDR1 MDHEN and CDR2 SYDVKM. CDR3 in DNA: TGTGCCAGCAGTTTAGAAGGGAGAGCTGGGGAGGAGCAGTACTTC. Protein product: CASSLEGRAGEEQYF.

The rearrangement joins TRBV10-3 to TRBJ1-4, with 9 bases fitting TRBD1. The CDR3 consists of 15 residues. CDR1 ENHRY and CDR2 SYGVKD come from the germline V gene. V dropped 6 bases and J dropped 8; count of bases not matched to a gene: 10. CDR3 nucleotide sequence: TGTGCCATCAGCGAACTTCATGGGACAGGGGAAAAACTGTTTTTT. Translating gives CAISELHGTGEKLFF.

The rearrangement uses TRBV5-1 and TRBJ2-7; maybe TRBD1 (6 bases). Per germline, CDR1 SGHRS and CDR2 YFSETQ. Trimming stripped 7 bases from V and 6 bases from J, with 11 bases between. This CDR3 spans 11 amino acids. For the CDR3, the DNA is TGCGCCAGCTATGGCAGGGGCGAGCAGTACTTC. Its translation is CASYGRGEQYF.

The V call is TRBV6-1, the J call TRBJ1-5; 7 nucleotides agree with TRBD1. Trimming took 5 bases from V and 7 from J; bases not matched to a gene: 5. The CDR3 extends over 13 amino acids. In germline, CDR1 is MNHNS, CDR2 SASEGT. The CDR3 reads CASSSQGKQPQHF. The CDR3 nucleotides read TGTGCCAGCAGTTCACAGGGGAAGCAGCCCCAGCATTTT.

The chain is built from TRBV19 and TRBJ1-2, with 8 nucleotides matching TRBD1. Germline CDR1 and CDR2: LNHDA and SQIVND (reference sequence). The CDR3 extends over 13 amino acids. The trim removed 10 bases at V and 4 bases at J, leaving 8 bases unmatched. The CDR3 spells CATLGQAVYGYTF. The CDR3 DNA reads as TGTGCCACCTTGGGACAGGCCGTCTATGGCTACACCTTC.

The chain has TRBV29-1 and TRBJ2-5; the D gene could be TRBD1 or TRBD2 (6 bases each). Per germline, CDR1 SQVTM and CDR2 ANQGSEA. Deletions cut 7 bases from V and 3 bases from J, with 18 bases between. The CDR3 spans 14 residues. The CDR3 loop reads CSGEGGLVEETQYF. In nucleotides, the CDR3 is TGCAGCGGAGAGGGGGGCCTGGTAGAAGAGACCCAGTACTTC.

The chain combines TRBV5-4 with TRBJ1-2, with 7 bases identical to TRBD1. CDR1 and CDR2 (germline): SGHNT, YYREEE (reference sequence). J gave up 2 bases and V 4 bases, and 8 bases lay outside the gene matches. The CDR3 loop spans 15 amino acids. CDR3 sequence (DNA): TGTGCCAGCAGCCCGCAGACAGGGCCAAACTATGGCTACACCTTC. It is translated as CASSPQTGPNYGYTF.

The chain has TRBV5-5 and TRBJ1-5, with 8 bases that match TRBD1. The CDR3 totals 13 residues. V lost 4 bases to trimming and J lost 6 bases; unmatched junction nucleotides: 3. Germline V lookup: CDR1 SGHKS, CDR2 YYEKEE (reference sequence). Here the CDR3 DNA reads TGTGCCAGCAGCCCCGACAGGGGTCAGCCCCAGCATTTT. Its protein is CASSPDRGQPQHF.

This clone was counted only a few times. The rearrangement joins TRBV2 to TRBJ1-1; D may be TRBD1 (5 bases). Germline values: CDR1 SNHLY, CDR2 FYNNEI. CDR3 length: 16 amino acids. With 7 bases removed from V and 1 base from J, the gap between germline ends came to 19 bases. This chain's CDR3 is CASNQDQGSGNTEAFF. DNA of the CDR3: TGTGCCAGCAATCAAGATCAGGGCTCGGGGAACACTGAAGCTTTCTTT.

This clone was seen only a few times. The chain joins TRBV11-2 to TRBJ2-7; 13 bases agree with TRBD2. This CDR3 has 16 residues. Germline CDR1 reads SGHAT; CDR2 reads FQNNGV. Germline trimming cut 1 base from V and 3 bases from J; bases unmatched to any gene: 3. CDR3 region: CASSLGLAGGFYEQYF. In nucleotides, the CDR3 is TGTGCCAGCAGCTTAGGACTAGCGGGAGGATTCTACGAGCAGTACTTC.

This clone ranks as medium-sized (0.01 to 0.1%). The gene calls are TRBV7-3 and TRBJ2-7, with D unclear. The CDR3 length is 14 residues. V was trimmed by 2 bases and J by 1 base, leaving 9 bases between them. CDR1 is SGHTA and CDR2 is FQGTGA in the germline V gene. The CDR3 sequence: CASSLGYGSYEQYF. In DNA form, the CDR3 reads TGTGCCAGCAGCTTAGGGTACGGTTCCTACGAGCAGTACTTC.

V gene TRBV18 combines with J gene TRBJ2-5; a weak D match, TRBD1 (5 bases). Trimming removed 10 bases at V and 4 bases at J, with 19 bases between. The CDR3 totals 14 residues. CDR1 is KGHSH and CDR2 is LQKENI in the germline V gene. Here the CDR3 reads CATMADRAGETQYF. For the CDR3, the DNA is TGTGCCACCATGGCCGACAGAGCCGGAGAGACCCAGTACTTC.

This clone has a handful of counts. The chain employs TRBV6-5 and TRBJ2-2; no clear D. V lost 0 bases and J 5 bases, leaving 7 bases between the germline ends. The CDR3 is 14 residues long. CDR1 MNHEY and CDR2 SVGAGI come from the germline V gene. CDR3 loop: CASSYSWGTGELFF. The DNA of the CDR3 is TGTGCCAGCAGTTACTCTTGGGGTACCGGGGAGCTGTTTTTT.

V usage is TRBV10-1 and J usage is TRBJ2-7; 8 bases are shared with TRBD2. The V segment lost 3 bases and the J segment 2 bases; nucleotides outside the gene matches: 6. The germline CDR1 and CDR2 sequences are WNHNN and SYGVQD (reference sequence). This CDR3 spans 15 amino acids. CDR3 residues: CASSDGTRATYEQYF. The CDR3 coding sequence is TGCGCCAGCAGTGACGGGACTAGGGCAACCTACGAGCAGTACTTC.

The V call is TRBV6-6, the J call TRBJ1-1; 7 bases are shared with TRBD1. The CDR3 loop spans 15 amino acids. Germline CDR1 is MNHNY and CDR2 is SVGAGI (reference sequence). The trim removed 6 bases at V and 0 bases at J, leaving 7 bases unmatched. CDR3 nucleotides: TGTGCCAGCAGAAGCCGGAGGGGGCTGAACACTGAAGCTTTCTTT. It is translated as CASRSRRGLNTEAFF.

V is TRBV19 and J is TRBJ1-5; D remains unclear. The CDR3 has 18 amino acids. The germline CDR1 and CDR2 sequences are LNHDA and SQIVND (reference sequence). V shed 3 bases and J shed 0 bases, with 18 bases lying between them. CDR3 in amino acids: CASSILAVLKDSNQPQHF. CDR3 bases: TGTGCCAGTAGTATCCTGGCAGTCCTGAAGGATAGCAATCAGCCCCAGCATTTT.

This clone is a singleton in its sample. For the CDR3, the DNA is TGTGCCAGCAGTGGAACAGGTCTCGGAAATGAAAAACTGTTTTTT. It yields the protein CASSGTGLGNEKLFF. The V and J genes are TRBV28 and TRBJ1-4, with a tentative D call TRBD1 (5 bases). Trimming removed 5 bases at V and 5 bases at J, with 15 bases between. This CDR3 spans 15 amino acids. Germline CDR1 is MDHEN and CDR2 is SYDVKM.

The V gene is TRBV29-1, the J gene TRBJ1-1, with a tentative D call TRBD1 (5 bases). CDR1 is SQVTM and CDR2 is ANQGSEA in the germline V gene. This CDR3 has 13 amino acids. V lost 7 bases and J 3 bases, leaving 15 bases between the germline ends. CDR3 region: CSDRDSRYTEAFF. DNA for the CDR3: TGCAGCGACCGCGACAGTAGGTACACTGAAGCTTTCTTT.

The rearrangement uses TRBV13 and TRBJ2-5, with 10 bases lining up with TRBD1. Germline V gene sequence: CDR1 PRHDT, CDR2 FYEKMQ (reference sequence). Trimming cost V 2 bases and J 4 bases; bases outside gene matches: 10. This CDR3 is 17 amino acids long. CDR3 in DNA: TGTGCCAGCAGCTTAACAACGGGACAGGGGAACCGAGAGACCCAGTACTTC. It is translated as CASSLTTGQGNRETQYF.

The CDR3 spells CASSFLSGSGETQYF. CDR3 bases: TGTGCCAGCAGCTTCCTTAGCGGGAGCGGGGAGACCCAGTACTTC. V and J are TRBV7-9 and TRBJ2-5; 9 nucleotides line up with TRBD2. The CDR3 extends over 15 amino acids. The germline V gene encodes CDR1 SEHNR and CDR2 FQNEAQ (reference sequence). V was clipped by 3 bases and J by 5 bases; unmatched bases: 7.

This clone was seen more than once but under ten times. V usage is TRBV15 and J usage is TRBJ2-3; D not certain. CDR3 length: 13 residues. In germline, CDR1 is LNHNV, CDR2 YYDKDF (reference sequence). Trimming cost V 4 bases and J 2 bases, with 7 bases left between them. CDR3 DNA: TGTGCCACCAGCACGATACTCACAGATACGCAGTATTTT. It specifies CATSTILTDTQYF.

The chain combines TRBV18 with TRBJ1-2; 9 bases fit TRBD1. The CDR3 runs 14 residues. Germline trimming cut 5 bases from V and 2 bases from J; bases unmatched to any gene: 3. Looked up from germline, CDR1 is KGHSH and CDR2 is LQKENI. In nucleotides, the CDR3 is TGTGCCAGCTCATCGGGGACAGGGAACTATGGCTACACCTTC. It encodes CASSSGTGNYGYTF.

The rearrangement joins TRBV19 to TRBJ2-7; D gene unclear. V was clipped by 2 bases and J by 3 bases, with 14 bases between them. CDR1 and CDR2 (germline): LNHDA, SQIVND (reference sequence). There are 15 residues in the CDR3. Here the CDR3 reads CASSIRSETIYEQYF. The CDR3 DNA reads TGTGCCAGTAGTATACGATCAGAGACGATCTACGAGCAGTACTTC.

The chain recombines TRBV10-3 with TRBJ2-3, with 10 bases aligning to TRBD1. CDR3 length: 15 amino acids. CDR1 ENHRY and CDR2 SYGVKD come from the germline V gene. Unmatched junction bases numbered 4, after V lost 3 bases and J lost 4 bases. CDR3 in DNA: TGTGCCATCAGTGATCCGGGACAGGGGTCAGATACGCAGTATTTT. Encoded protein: CAISDPGQGSDTQYF.

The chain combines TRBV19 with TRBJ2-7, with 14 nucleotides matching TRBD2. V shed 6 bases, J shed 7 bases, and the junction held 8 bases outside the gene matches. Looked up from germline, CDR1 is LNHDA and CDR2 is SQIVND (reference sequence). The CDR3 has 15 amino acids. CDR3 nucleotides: TGTGCCAGTAGCCCGGGGGGACTAGCGGGAGAAGAGCAGTACTTC. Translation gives CASSPGGLAGEEQYF.

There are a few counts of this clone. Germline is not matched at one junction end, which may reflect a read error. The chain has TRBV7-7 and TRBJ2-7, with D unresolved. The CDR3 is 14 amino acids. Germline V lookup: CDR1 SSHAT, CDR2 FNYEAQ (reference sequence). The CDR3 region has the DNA TGTGCTAGCAGCCCCCTTTTACATACCGCCGAGCAGTACTTC. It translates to CASSPLLHTAEQYF.

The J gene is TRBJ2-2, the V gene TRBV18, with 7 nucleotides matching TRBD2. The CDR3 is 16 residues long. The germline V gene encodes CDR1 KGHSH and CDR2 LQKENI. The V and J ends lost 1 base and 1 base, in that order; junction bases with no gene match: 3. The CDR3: CASSPRAGENTGELFF. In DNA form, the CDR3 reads TGTGCCAGCTCACCACGGGCGGGGGAGAACACCGGGGAGCTGTTTTTT.

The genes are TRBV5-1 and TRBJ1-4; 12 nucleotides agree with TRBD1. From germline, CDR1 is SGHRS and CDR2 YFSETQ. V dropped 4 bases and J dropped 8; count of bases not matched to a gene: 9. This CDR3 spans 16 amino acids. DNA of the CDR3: TGCGCCAGCAGCCCCGGGACAGGGGGCTTAGAAGAAAAACTGTTTTTT. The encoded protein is CASSPGTGGLEEKLFF. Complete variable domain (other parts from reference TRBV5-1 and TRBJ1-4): KAGVTQTPRYLIKTRGQQVTLSCSPISGHRSVSWYQQTPGQGLQFLFEYFSETQRNKGNFPGRFSGRQFSNSRSEMNVSTLELGDSALYLCASSPGTGGLEEKLFFGSGTQLSVL.

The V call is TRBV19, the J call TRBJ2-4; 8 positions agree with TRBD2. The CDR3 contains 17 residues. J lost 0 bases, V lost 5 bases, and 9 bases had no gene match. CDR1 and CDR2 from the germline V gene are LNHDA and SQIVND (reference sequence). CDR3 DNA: TGTGCCAGTAGTTCGTCCTCGGGGGGGGGAGCCAAAAACATTCAGTACTTC. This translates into CASSSSSGGGAKNIQYF.

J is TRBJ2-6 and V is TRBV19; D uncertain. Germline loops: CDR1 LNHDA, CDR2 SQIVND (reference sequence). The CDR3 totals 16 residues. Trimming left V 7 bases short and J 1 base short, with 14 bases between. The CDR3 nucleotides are TGTGCCAGTAACGACGGCGAGGCGTCTGGGGCCAACGTCCTGACTTTC. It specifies CASNDGEASGANVLTF.